Below, 25 T cell receptor beta chains from the same sample are listed, as sequenced in a study of shared clonotypes between healthy human individuals. Method: immunoSEQ multiplex PCR; TCRdb's copy keeps in-frame clones and lacks some. This sample carries 2 million to 2.5 million clones, around 95% of them seen once, and the ten largest clones take 0.1% to 0.15%. Material: naive CD4+ T cells sorted from blood. Subset of the sample: CD45RA+ positively selected. The receptors were sampled from a man between 18 and 29 years old in good health.

The chain couples TRBV10-2 to TRBJ1-5; no clear D. Per germline, CDR1 WSHSY and CDR2 SAAADI. V gave up 3 bases and J gave up 9 bases, with 15 bases separating them. This CDR3 comprises 14 residues. This CDR3 reads CASSDWNKEPPQHF. For the CDR3, the DNA is TGCGCCAGCAGTGATTGGAACAAAGAGCCGCCCCAGCATTTT.

The genes are TRBV5-6 and TRBJ2-5; 8 bases agree with TRBD2. CDR1 is SGHDT and CDR2 is YYEEEE in the germline V gene. J lost 2 bases, V lost 0 bases, and 3 bases had no gene match. The CDR3 loop spans 15 amino acids. CDR3 in amino acids: CASSLGIAGQETQYF. The CDR3 bases are TGTGCCAGCAGCTTGGGAATAGCGGGACAAGAGACCCAGTACTTC.

This clone was counted once. This chain uses TRBV7-3 with TRBJ2-6; D is undetermined. V was shortened by 0 bases and J by 3 bases, with 6 bases between the two germline ends. CDR1 is SGHTA and CDR2 is FQGTGA in the germline V gene. The CDR3 consists of 15 residues. Written as DNA, the CDR3 is TGTGCCAGCAGCTTAACAGGGAATGGGGCCAACGTCCTGACTTTC. Translating gives CASSLTGNGANVLTF.

This chain connects TRBV6-5 to TRBJ2-7, with TRBD1 matching 7 bases. From germline, CDR1 is MNHEY and CDR2 SVGAGI. This CDR3 region has 14 residues. The V segment lost 0 bases and the J segment 3 bases; nucleotides outside the gene matches: 2. CDR3 sequence (DNA): TGTGCCAGCAGTTACTCAGGGACAGTCTACGAGCAGTACTTC. This encodes CASSYSGTVYEQYF.

Details on this clone: Additional DNA sequences in this sample encode the identical CDR3. The J gene is TRBJ2-2, the V gene TRBV5-1; the D gene is possibly TRBD2 (5 bases). The CDR3 is made up of 15 amino acids. The germline CDR1 and CDR2 sequences are SGHRS and YFSETQ. V lost 0 bases and J lost 3, with 9 bases in between. CDR3 bases: TGCGCCAGCAGCTTGGCGGGGTCGGACACCGGGGAGCTGTTTTTT. This gives the protein CASSLAGSDTGELFF.

The chain employs TRBV30 and TRBJ2-5; possible D gene TRBD2, 5 bases. The CDR3 sequence is 14 residues long. Germline CDR1 is GTSNPN and CDR2 is SVGIG (reference sequence). V was trimmed by 3 bases and J by 3 bases, leaving 14 bases between them. CDR3 in DNA: TGTGCCTGGAGCCCGGAGGTTAGAAAAGAGACCCAGTACTTC. Protein: CAWSPEVRKETQYF.

This clone was detected only a few times. The chain is built from TRBV5-1 and TRBJ1-6; 11 bases agree with TRBD1. This CDR3 has 14 amino acids. Germline trimming cut 3 bases from V and 12 bases from J; bases unmatched to any gene: 5. Germline V lookup: CDR1 SGHRS, CDR2 YFSETQ. The CDR3 sequence is CASSSGTGGEPLHF. CDR3 in DNA: TGCGCCAGCAGCTCCGGGACAGGGGGTGAACCCCTCCACTTT.

V gene TRBV21-1 combines with J gene TRBJ1-1; the D call TRBD1 from the table was never checked on the DNA. TRBV21-1 is annotated as a pseudogene. This CDR3 has 14 residues. The CDR3 bases are TGTGCCAGCAGCCCAGGGCAGTTTAACACTGAAGCTTTCTTT. It specifies CASSPGQFNTEAFF.

The chain joins TRBV7-9 to TRBJ2-2; D gene uncertain. Germline-derived CDR1 and CDR2 are SEHNR and FQNEAQ (reference sequence). The CDR3 spans 15 residues. Trimming took off 3 bases at V and 0 bases at J, with 8 bases between the two ends. The chain's CDR3 is CASSFGSANTGELFF. CDR3 nucleotide sequence: TGTGCCAGCAGCTTCGGGTCAGCGAACACCGGGGAGCTGTTTTTT.

The chain combines TRBV5-1 with TRBJ2-7; TRBD1 might be the D (6 bases). Trimming cost V 4 bases and J 5 bases, with 16 bases left between them. The germline gives CDR1 SGHRS, CDR2 YFSETQ. The CDR3 consists of 14 residues. The CDR3 sequence is CASSEGHARDEQYF. The CDR3 DNA sequence: TGCGCCAGCAGCGAGGGACACGCCAGGGACGAGCAGTACTTC. Full variable domain (outside the CDR3, taken from reference TRBV5-1 and TRBJ2-7): KAGVTQTPRYLIKTRGQQVTLSCSPISGHRSVSWYQQTPGQGLQFLFEYFSETQRNKGNFPGRFSGRQFSNSRSEMNVSTLELGDSALYLCASSEGHARDEQYFGPGTRLTVT.

The J gene is TRBJ2-5, the V gene TRBV6-1, with TRBD2 matching 10 bases. From germline, CDR1 is MNHNS and CDR2 SASEGT. The V segment lost 1 base and the J segment 2 bases; nucleotides outside the gene matches: 4. The CDR3 spans 16 residues. CDR3 in amino acids: CASSEGAAGGQETQYF. CDR3 nucleotide sequence: TGTGCCAGCAGTGAAGGAGCAGCGGGGGGGCAAGAGACCCAGTACTTC.

The rearrangement joins TRBV28 to TRBJ2-7; TRBD1 is a possible D gene (6 bases). CDR3 length: 16 amino acids. Germline loops: CDR1 MDHEN, CDR2 SYDVKM. V was pared by 2 bases and J by 2 bases, with 16 bases between. The CDR3 nucleotides are TGTGCCAGCAGTTTAACCCTTCGGCAGGGGACCTACGAGCAGTACTTC. Residues: CASSLTLRQGTYEQYF. The variable domain in full, completed from reference TRBV28 and TRBJ2-7, reads DVKVTQSSRYLVKRTGEKVFLECVQDMDHENMFWYRQDPGLGLRLIYFSYDVKMKEKGDIPEGYSVSREKKERFSLILESASTNQTSMYLCASSLTLRQGTYEQYFGPGTRLTVT.

The gene calls are TRBV6-6 and TRBJ2-7, with D possibly matching TRBD2 (5 bases). V gave up 4 bases and J gave up 4 bases, with 20 bases separating them. Germline V lookup: CDR1 MNHNY, CDR2 SVGAGI (reference sequence). This CDR3 has 16 amino acids. The CDR3 sequence is CASSSRQSLVGYEQYF. As DNA, the CDR3 is TGTGCCAGCAGTTCCCGGCAATCACTAGTTGGATACGAGCAGTACTTC.

A single count supports this clone. The sample contains more than one DNA sequence encoding this CDR3. The chain carries TRBV7-2 and TRBJ2-7; D remains unclear. V was cut by 3 bases and J by 0 bases, with 6 bases left in between. There are 13 residues in the CDR3. Germline V CDR1 and CDR2: SGHTA, FQGNSA. CDR3 bases: TGTGCCAGCAGCTTCCGGAGCTCCTACGAGCAGTACTTC. Translated: CASSFRSSYEQYF.

The chain combines TRBV5-1 with TRBJ1-4; D perhaps matches TRBD1 (5 bases). CDR1 is SGHRS and CDR2 is YFSETQ in the germline V gene. The ends were cut back, 2 bases at V and 10 bases at J, with 12 bases in the middle. This CDR3 contains 13 residues. Written as DNA, the CDR3 is TGCGCCAGCAGCTTTGGTACGGGGGGAAAACTGTTTTTT. As protein: CASSFGTGGKLFF.

As to this clone: Additional DNA sequences in this sample encode the identical CDR3. In DNA form, the CDR3 reads TGTGCCAGCAGGGGACTAGCGGAGACCCAGTACTTC. Amino acid sequence: CASRGLAETQYF. The gene calls are TRBV6-5 and TRBJ2-5; 10 bases match TRBD2. The CDR3 spans 12 residues. CDR1 is MNHEY, CDR2 SVGAGI, per germline. V gave up 6 bases and J gave up 5 bases; unmatched junction bases: 0.

The chain combines TRBV29-1 with TRBJ1-6; tentatively, D is TRBD1 (5 bases). The CDR3 has 13 residues. Per germline, CDR1 SQVTM and CDR2 ANQGSEA. Trimming removed 4 bases from V and 10 bases from J, with 14 bases in between. The CDR3 region is CSVGWGGESPLHF. The CDR3 DNA reads TGCAGCGTTGGTTGGGGGGGTGAATCACCCCTCCACTTT.

Of note for this clone: The sample holds other DNA sequences that translate to the same CDR3. The chain couples TRBV7-9 to TRBJ1-5; maybe TRBD1 (6 bases). Germline V CDR1 and CDR2: SEHNR, FQNEAQ (reference sequence). This CDR3 comprises 14 residues. Trimming cost V 1 base and J 5 bases, with 9 bases left between them. DNA for the CDR3: TGTGCCAGCAGCTTAGATAGGGGGGATCAGCCCCAGCATTTT. Translated: CASSLDRGDQPQHF.

This rearrangement joins TRBV11-2 to TRBJ1-5; possible D gene TRBD1, 5 bases. Germline V CDR1 and CDR2: SGHAT, FQNNGV. The V gene lost 5 bases and the J gene lost 6 bases, with 11 bases spanning the gap. The CDR3 is 13 residues long. The CDR3 here is CASSSGGTQPQHF. The CDR3 nucleotides read TGTGCCAGCAGCAGCGGGGGGACTCAGCCCCAGCATTTT.

The rearrangement links TRBV2 to TRBJ2-7, with D unresolved. The CDR3 contains 17 residues. V dropped 5 bases and J dropped 3 bases, with 23 bases sitting between them. Germline values: CDR1 SNHLY, CDR2 FYNNEI. The CDR3 sequence: CASSQSIHRSLIYEQYF. The CDR3 DNA is TGTGCCAGCAGTCAGAGTATTCATAGAAGTCTTATCTACGAGCAGTACTTC.

This chain links TRBV6-5 with TRBJ2-1; the D is unclear. CDR3 length equals 16 residues. Trimming left V 0 bases short and J 5 bases short, with 14 bases between. Germline CDR1 MNHEY, CDR2 SVGAGI. The CDR3 DNA reads TGTGCCAGCAGTTACTCCGGGCCAGGAGCCCACAATGAGCAGTTCTTC. It yields the protein CASSYSGPGAHNEQFF.

The rearrangement joins TRBV13 to TRBJ2-3; weak D call: TRBD2 (5 bases). V shed 1 base and J shed 2 bases, with 7 bases lying between them. The CDR3 spans 14 residues. From germline, CDR1 is PRHDT and CDR2 FYEKMQ (reference sequence). The CDR3: CASSLERNTDTQYF. The CDR3 nucleotides are TGTGCCAGCAGCTTAGAGCGGAACACAGATACGCAGTATTTT.

V gene TRBV6-1 combines with J gene TRBJ1-6; D is ambiguous. Germline-derived CDR1 and CDR2 are MNHNS and SASEGT. CDR3 length: 13 amino acids. The V gene lost 6 bases and the J gene lost 14 bases, with 17 bases spanning the gap. The CDR3 DNA reads TGTGCCAGCAGCTTCTTTGGACTAGGATCCCTCCACTTT. Translation gives CASSFFGLGSLHF.

The chain has TRBV30 and TRBJ2-3; possible D gene TRBD2, 6 bases. This CDR3 spans 11 amino acids. The V and J ends lost 6 bases and 8 bases respectively, with 12 bases between them. The germline V gene has CDR1 GTSNPN and CDR2 SVGIG (reference sequence). DNA of the CDR3: TGTGCCTGCCGACTAGAGGCTACGCAGTATTTT. It is translated as CACRLEATQYF.

This chain uses TRBV28 with TRBJ1-1; D is unresolved. Between the trimmed V and J ends, which lost 2 bases and 4 bases, there was a span of 23 bases. This CDR3 contains 18 residues. The germline V gene encodes CDR1 MDHEN and CDR2 SYDVKM. The chain's CDR3 is CASSLRVGYTTRSTEAFF. As DNA, the CDR3 is TGTGCCAGCAGTTTACGGGTGGGGTACACCACCCGTTCCACTGAAGCTTTCTTT.